Listed below are T cell receptor beta chains from one sample, sequenced in a study of blood T cell repertoires in COVID-19. Profiled with immunoSEQ multiplex PCR; TCRdb holds only in-frame clones, not every one. The table includes roughly 460,000 clones, 80% to 90% detected once. Sequenced material: peripheral blood. These receptors originate from a man between 18 and 29 years old with COVID-19, enrolled during active disease. CDR3s include the opening cysteine and the closing phenylalanine or tryptophan. The order of the fields is CDR3 protein, CDR3 DNA, clone size, V gene, CDR3 length, D gene, J gene. D genes are given only for firm matches. The size field is filled for only some rows; it gives once, few, many or a size class.

cdr3_aa: CASSHPGQVSSGNTIYF
cdr3_nt: TGTGCCAGCAGCCACCCGGGACAGGTCAGCTCTGGAAACACCATATATTTT
clone_size: NA
v_call: TRBV3-1/TRBV3-2
cdr3_length: 17
d_call: TRBD1
j_call: TRBJ1-3

cdr3_aa: CASSPGITSKTAFSYEQYF
cdr3_nt: TGTGCCAGCAGCCCAGGGATTACTAGCAAAACAGCCTTCTCCTACGAGCAGTACTTC
clone_size: few
v_call: TRBV7-6
cdr3_length: 19
d_call: NA
j_call: TRBJ2-7

cdr3_aa: CASSLGLAGGQGNEQFF
cdr3_nt: TGTGCCAGCTCACTTGGACTAGCGGGGGGGCAAGGCAATGAGCAGTTCTTC
clone_size: NA
v_call: TRBV18
cdr3_length: 17
d_call: TRBD2
j_call: TRBJ2-1

cdr3_aa: CASSLGQGATRSGYTF
cdr3_nt: TGTGCCAGCAGCTTGGGACAGGGGGCTACAAGGAGTGGCTACACCTTC
clone_size: once
v_call: TRBV5-6
cdr3_length: 16
d_call: TRBD1
j_call: TRBJ1-2

cdr3_aa: CASSPGGKNSEAFF
cdr3_nt: TGTGCCAGCAGCCCGGGAGGTAAGAACTCTGAAGCTTTCTTT
clone_size: NA
v_call: TRBV5-5
cdr3_length: 14
d_call: NA
j_call: TRBJ1-1

cdr3_aa: CASSAWDREDQPQHF
cdr3_nt: TGTGCCAGCAGCGCTTGGGACAGGGAGGATCAGCCCCAGCATTTT
clone_size: NA
v_call: TRBV7-9
cdr3_length: 15
d_call: TRBD1
j_call: TRBJ1-5

cdr3_aa: CASSSGDQPQHF
cdr3_nt: TGTGCCAGCAGCTCGGGGGATCAGCCCCAGCATTTT
clone_size: few
v_call: TRBV12-3/TRBV12-4
cdr3_length: 12
d_call: NA
j_call: TRBJ1-5

cdr3_aa: CASRPGQGEDEKLFF
cdr3_nt: TGCGCCAGCAGACCAGGACAGGGGGAGGATGAAAAACTGTTTTTT
clone_size: few
v_call: TRBV5-1
cdr3_length: 15
d_call: TRBD1
j_call: TRBJ1-4

cdr3_aa: CASSPEGAGINSPLHF
cdr3_nt: TGTGCCAGCAGCCCCGAAGGGGCCGGTATTAATTCACCCCTCCACTTT
clone_size: NA
v_call: TRBV7-8
cdr3_length: 16
d_call: NA
j_call: TRBJ1-6

cdr3_aa: CASSERGIARGANGYTF
cdr3_nt: TGTGCCAGCAGTGAACGCGGAATTGCGCGGGGCGCGAATGGCTACACCTTC
clone_size: few
v_call: TRBV6-1
cdr3_length: 17
d_call: NA
j_call: TRBJ1-2

cdr3_aa: CASSEPGNEQFF
cdr3_nt: TGTGCCAGCAGTGAACCCGGGAATGAGCAGTTCTTC
clone_size: NA
v_call: TRBV6-1
cdr3_length: 12
d_call: NA
j_call: TRBJ2-1

cdr3_aa: CASSLTTGNTEAFF
cdr3_nt: TGTGCCAGCAGCTTAACGACGGGGAACACTGAAGCTTTCTTT
clone_size: NA
v_call: TRBV7-3
cdr3_length: 14
d_call: NA
j_call: TRBJ1-1

cdr3_aa: CASSPVAGGLETQYF
cdr3_nt: TGTGCCAGCAGCCCGGTAGCGGGGGGCTTAGAGACCCAGTACTTC
clone_size: NA
v_call: TRBV14
cdr3_length: 15
d_call: TRBD2
j_call: TRBJ2-5

cdr3_aa: CASSYGDRATEAFF
cdr3_nt: TGTGCCAGCAGTTACGGGGACAGGGCCACTGAAGCTTTCTTT
clone_size: NA
v_call: TRBV6-6
cdr3_length: 14
d_call: TRBD1
j_call: TRBJ1-1

cdr3_aa: CASRLSGTHNEQFF
cdr3_nt: TGTGCAAGTCGCTTAAGCGGGACGCACAATGAGCAGTTCTTC
clone_size: NA
v_call: TRBV12-2
cdr3_length: 14
d_call: NA
j_call: TRBJ2-1

cdr3_aa: CASSPGQQETQYF
cdr3_nt: TGTGCCAGCAGCCCTGGGCAGCAAGAGACCCAGTACTTC
clone_size: NA
v_call: TRBV7-7
cdr3_length: 13
d_call: NA
j_call: TRBJ2-5

cdr3_aa: CASSAGTVMNTEAFF
cdr3_nt: TGTGCCAGCAGCGCCGGGACAGTAATGAACACTGAAGCTTTCTTT
clone_size: NA
v_call: TRBV5-4
cdr3_length: 15
d_call: TRBD1
j_call: TRBJ1-1

cdr3_aa: CASSLERGINEKLFF
cdr3_nt: TGTGCCAGCAGCTTAGAAAGGGGGATAAATGAAAAACTGTTTTTT
clone_size: NA
v_call: TRBV7-8
cdr3_length: 15
d_call: NA
j_call: TRBJ1-4

cdr3_aa: CASSVNRGDGSPLHF
cdr3_nt: TGCGCCAGCAGCGTCAACAGGGGGGACGGATCACCCCTCCACTTT
clone_size: NA
v_call: TRBV5-1
cdr3_length: 15
d_call: TRBD1
j_call: TRBJ1-6

cdr3_aa: CASSYSGRGRSPQAFF
cdr3_nt: TGTGCCAGCAGTTACTCGGGGCGGGGGCGGTCGCCCCAAGCTTTCTTT
clone_size: NA
v_call: TRBV6-5
cdr3_length: 16
d_call: NA
j_call: TRBJ1-1

cdr3_aa: CASSLERGTRTDTQYF
cdr3_nt: TGCGCCAGCAGCTTGGAGCGGGGTACTCGCACAGATACGCAGTATTTT
clone_size: NA
v_call: TRBV5-1
cdr3_length: 16
d_call: TRBD2
j_call: TRBJ2-3

cdr3_aa: CASSLWGTGQGGNSPLHF
cdr3_nt: TGTGCCAGCAGCTTATGGGGGACCGGACAGGGAGGGAATTCACCCCTCCACTTT
clone_size: NA
v_call: TRBV7-3
cdr3_length: 18
d_call: TRBD1
j_call: TRBJ1-6